These T cell receptor beta chains were read from a single sample in a study of shared clonotypes between healthy human individuals. Produced via immunoSEQ multiplex PCR; TCRdb's table is partial and in-frame only. The table has 1,500,000 or so clones, roughly 96% seen once. The sequenced sample was naive CD4+ T cells sorted from blood. Source of these receptors: a man between 25 and 39 years old in good health. The CDR3 runs from the conserved cysteine through the conserved F or W. A D gene is named only where the DNA matches it firmly. Not every row has a clone size; where given, it reads once, few, many or a size class.

clone size	D gene	V gene	J gene	CDR3 protein	CDR3 DNA
NA	NA	TRBV7-2	TRBJ2-1	CASSLILGNEQFF	TGTGCCAGCAGCTTAATACTGGGAAATGAGCAGTTCTTC
NA	TRBD1	TRBV7-2	TRBJ1-2	CASSLTPGQGAGYTF	TGTGCCAGCAGCTTGACTCCGGGACAGGGGGCTGGCTACACCTTC
NA	NA	TRBV4-1	TRBJ2-1	CASSQEVIGEQFF	TGCGCCAGCAGCCAAGAAGTAATAGGTGAGCAGTTCTTC
NA	NA	TRBV2	TRBJ2-5	CASSEEGLSKETQYF	TGTGCCAGCAGTGAAGAAGGCCTATCCAAAGAGACCCAGTACTTC
NA	NA	TRBV5-1	TRBJ2-5	CASTNPRETQYF	TGCGCCAGCACTAATCCACGGGAGACCCAGTACTTC
NA	NA	TRBV5-1	TRBJ2-1	CASSGAVEYYNEQFF	TGCGCCAGCAGCGGGGCGGTGGAGTATTACAATGAGCAGTTCTTC
few	NA	TRBV7-9	TRBJ2-7	CASSLTSETLSYEQYF	TGTGCCAGCAGCTTGACCTCCGAGACGCTATCCTACGAGCAGTACTTC
NA	NA	TRBV5-4	TRBJ2-7	CASSLEVVSYEQYF	TGTGCCAGCAGCTTGGAGGTGGTCTCCTACGAGCAGTACTTC
NA	TRBD2	TRBV5-8	TRBJ2-1	CASSLRGLGSNEQFF	TGTGCCAGCAGCTTGAGGGGACTAGGGAGTAATGAGCAGTTCTTC
NA	NA	TRBV7-9	TRBJ2-7	CASSSQRTFSYEQYF	TGTGCCAGCAGCTCCCAGAGGACTTTCTCCTACGAGCAGTACTTC
NA	NA	TRBV5-6	TRBJ2-3	CASSLGFGMGTDTQYF	TGTGCCAGCAGCTTGGGCTTCGGTATGGGTACAGATACGCAGTATTTT
once	TRBD1	TRBV18	TRBJ1-4	CASSQDRGNEKLFF	TGTGCCAGCTCACAGGACAGGGGTAATGAAAAACTGTTTTTT
NA	NA	TRBV7-8	TRBJ2-7	CASSPALSRSSYEQYF	TGTGCCAGCAGCCCAGCCCTTAGCAGAAGCTCCTACGAGCAGTACTTC
NA	TRBD1	TRBV9	TRBJ1-1	CASSVDTGAVNTEAFF	TGTGCCAGCAGCGTCGATACAGGGGCTGTGAACACTGAAGCTTTCTTT
NA	NA	TRBV6-5	TRBJ1-1	CASSSGVSTEAFF	TGTGCCAGCAGTTCCGGGGTGTCCACTGAAGCTTTCTTT
once	NA	TRBV11-3	TRBJ2-6	CASSRRVAGANVLTF	TGTGCCAGCAGCCGACGGGTAGCTGGGGCCAACGTCCTGACTTTC
NA	NA	TRBV7-9	TRBJ2-2	CARSPGTNTGELFF	TGTGCCAGGTCCCCAGGGACGAACACCGGGGAGCTGTTTTTT
NA	NA	TRBV29-1	TRBJ2-3	CSVALARGGGIPDTQYF	TGCAGCGTCGCACTTGCCCGGGGAGGGGGGATCCCAGATACGCAGTATTTT
NA	TRBD2	TRBV13	TRBJ2-7	CASSYRLAGAYEQYF	TGTGCCAGCAGCTACCGACTAGCGGGGGCCTACGAGCAGTACTTC
NA	NA	TRBV6-6	TRBJ1-4	CASSYSTEKLFF	TGTGCCAGCAGTTACTCTACGGAAAAACTGTTTTTT
few	NA	TRBV15	TRBJ2-5	CATSKGQRGLQETQYF	TGTGCCACCAGCAAAGGACAAAGGGGCCTCCAAGAGACCCAGTACTTC
NA	TRBD1	TRBV2	TRBJ1-1	CASTGQVNTEAFF	TGTGCCAGCACGGGACAGGTGAACACTGAAGCTTTCTTT
NA	NA	TRBV28	TRBJ1-5	CASSQGTASNQPQHF	TGTGCCAGCAGTCAGGGGACCGCTAGCAATCAGCCCCAGCATTTT
NA	TRBD2	TRBV18	TRBJ2-7	CASSRVMGLDDEQYF	TGTGCCAGCTCCAGGGTTATGGGACTAGACGACGAGCAGTACTTC
NA	NA	TRBV6-6	TRBJ2-7	CASSYPRGGDYEQYF	TGTGCCAGCAGTTACCCTCGGGGAGGAGACTACGAGCAGTACTTC
NA	TRBD1	TRBV4-1	TRBJ1-2	CASSQDPQGDYGYTF	TGCGCCAGCAGCCAAGATCCCCAGGGGGACTATGGCTACACCTTC
NA	TRBD2	TRBV30	TRBJ2-3	CAGGLADTDTQYF	TGTGCCGGGGGACTAGCGGACACAGATACGCAGTATTTT
once	TRBD1	TRBV7-9	TRBJ2-6	CAIRDSMIHSSGANVLTF	TGTGCCATCCGGGACAGCATGATCCATAGCTCTGGGGCCAACGTCCTGACTTTC
few	TRBD1	TRBV7-9	TRBJ2-1	CASSVRDRGLFF	TGTGCCAGCAGCGTTAGAGACAGGGGGTTATTCTTC